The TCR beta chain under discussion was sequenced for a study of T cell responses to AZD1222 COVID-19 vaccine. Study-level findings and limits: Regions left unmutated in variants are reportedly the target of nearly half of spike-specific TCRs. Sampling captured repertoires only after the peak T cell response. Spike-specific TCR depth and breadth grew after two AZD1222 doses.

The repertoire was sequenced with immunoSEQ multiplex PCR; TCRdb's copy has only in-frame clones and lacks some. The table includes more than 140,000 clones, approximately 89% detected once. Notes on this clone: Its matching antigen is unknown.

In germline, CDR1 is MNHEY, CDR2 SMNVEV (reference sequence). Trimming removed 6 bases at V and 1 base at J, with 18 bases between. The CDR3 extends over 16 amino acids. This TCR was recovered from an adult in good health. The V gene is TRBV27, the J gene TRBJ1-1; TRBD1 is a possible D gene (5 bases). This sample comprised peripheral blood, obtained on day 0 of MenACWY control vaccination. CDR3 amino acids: CASSPERGSRNTEAFF. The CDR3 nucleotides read TGTGCCAGCAGCCCTGAGCGGGGCAGCCGGAACACTGAAGCTTTCTTT.